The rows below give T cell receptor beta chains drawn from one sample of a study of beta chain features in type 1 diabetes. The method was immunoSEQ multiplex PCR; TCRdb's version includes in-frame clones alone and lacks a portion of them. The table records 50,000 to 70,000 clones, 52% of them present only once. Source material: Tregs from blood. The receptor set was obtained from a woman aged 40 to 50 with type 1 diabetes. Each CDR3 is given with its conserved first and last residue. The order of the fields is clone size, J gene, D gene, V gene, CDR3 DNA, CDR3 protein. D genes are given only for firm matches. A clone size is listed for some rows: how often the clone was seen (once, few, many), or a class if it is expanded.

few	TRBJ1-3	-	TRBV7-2	TGTGCCAGCAGCCCTCTTAGAGGAAACACCATATATTTT	CASSPLRGNTIYF
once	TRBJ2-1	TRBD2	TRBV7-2	TGTGCCAGCAGCTTAAAGGCTAGCGGCTACAATGAGCAGTTCTTC	CASSLKASGYNEQFF
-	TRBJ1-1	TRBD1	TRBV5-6	TGTGCCAGCAGCCCCGTGCGACAGGGGCCGTACACTGAAGCTTTCTTT	CASSPVRQGPYTEAFF
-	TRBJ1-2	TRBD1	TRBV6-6	TGTGCCAGCAGCCGGGACAGCCCTAACTATGGCTACACCTTC	CASSRDSPNYGYTF
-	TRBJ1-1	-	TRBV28	TGTGCCGGCAGTTTATCGGCTGGGCGGGTTTTCTTT	CAGSLSAGRVFF
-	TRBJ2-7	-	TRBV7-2	TGTGCCAGCAGCTTAGTAGGAGACAGATTCTACGAGCAGTACTTC	CASSLVGDRFYEQYF
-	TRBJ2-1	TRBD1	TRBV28	TGTGCCAGCTGGGACAGGGAAAGCTACAATGAGCAGTTCTTC	CASWDRESYNEQFF
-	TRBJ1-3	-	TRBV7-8	TGTGCCAGCAGCTTAGCGGAGGGGCACGGTGGAAACACCATATATTTT	CASSLAEGHGGNTIYF
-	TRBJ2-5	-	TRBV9	TGTGCCAGCAGCGTAGTAGGCGGGATCGAGACCCAGTACTTC	CASSVVGGIETQYF
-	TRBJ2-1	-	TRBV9	TGTGCCAGCAGCGTAGACGGGAGTGCGGCCAATGAGCAGTTCTTC	CASSVDGSAANEQFF
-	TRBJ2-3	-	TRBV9	TGTGCCAGCAGCCCGAGAGGGGGAATGAAAGCAGATACGCAGTATTTT	CASSPRGGMKADTQYF
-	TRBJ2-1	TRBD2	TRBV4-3	TGCGCCAGCAGCCAAGTTGGGGGGGACTACAATGAGCAGTTCTTC	CASSQVGGDYNEQFF
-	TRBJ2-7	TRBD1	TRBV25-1	TGTGCCAGCAGTGGGCAGTGGGGGACAGGCCCCTACGAGCAGTACTTC	CASSGQWGTGPYEQYF
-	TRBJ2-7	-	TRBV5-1	TGCGCCAGCAGCTTGGTGGCCGGGGAGCCCCGCTCCTACGAGCAGTACTTC	CASSLVAGEPRSYEQYF
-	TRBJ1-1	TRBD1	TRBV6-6	TGTGCCAGCATCATGGACAGGGGCGCGAACACTGAAGCTTTCTTT	CASIMDRGANTEAFF
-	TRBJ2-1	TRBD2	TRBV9	TGTGCCAGCAGCGTCGGACTAGCATACAATGAGCAGTTCTTC	CASSVGLAYNEQFF
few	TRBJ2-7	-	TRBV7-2	TGTGCCAGCAGCTCCCGGACAGTCGTTACCTACGAGCAGTACTTC	CASSSRTVVTYEQYF
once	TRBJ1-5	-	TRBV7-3	TGTGCCAGCAGCCCGGACTGGATACAGCCCCAGCATTTT	CASSPDWIQPQHF
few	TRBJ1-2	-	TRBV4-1	TGCGCCAGCAGCCAGATCCAGGGGTTTAGCTATGGCTACACCTTC	CASSQIQGFSYGYTF
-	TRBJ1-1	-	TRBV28	TGTGCCAGCAGTTTAGGAAACAGGAACACTGAAGCTTTCTTT	CASSLGNRNTEAFF
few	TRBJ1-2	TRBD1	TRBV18	TGTGCCAGCTCACCACCCGCGGGACAGGGATCGGGCTACACCTTC	CASSPPAGQGSGYTF
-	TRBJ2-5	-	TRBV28	TGTGCCAGCAGTTTGCGGGACTTAGAGACCCAGTACTTC	CASSLRDLETQYF
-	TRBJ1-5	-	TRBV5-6	TGCGCCAGCAGCTTGTTCGGTCAAAACAATCAGCCCCAGCATTTT	CASSLFGQNNQPQHF
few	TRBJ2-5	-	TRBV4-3	TGCGCCAGCAGCCAAGTAAAAAACGACGGGTCCCAGTACTTC	CASSQVKNDGSQYF
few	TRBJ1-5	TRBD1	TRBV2	TGTGCCAGCAGCGATACAGGGGGCCGACAGCCCCAGCATTTT	CASSDTGGRQPQHF
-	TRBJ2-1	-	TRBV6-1	TGTGCCAGCAGGAGGGTGGGCCTCTACAATGAGCAGTTCTTC	CASRRVGLYNEQFF
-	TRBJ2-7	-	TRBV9	TGTGCCAGCAGCCCAGGCGAGTCCCACGAGCAGTACTTC	CASSPGESHEQYF
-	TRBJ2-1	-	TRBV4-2	TGTGCCAGCAGCCCCAGGGTAGAATACAATGAGCAGTTCTTC	CASSPRVEYNEQFF
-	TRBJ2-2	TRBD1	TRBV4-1	TGCGCCAGCAGCCGGACAGGGCTGAACACCGGGGAGCTGTTTTTT	CASSRTGLNTGELFF
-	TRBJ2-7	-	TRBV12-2	-	CASRLVHWGTGTYEQYF
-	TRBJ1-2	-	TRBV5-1	TGCGCCAGCAGCCTGGACGCAGCTAACTATGGCTACACCTTC	CASSLDAANYGYTF
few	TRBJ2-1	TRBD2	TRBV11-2	TGTGCCAGCAGCTTAGCCTTAGCGGGAGGCAATGAGCAGTTCTTC	CASSLALAGGNEQFF
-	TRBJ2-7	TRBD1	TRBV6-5	TGTGCCAGCAGACCAGGGGGCTCCTACGAGCAGTACTTC	CASRPGGSYEQYF
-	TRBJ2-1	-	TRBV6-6	TGTGCCACGGGTAATCCTCGTAGGAATGAGCAGTTCTTC	CATGNPRRNEQFF
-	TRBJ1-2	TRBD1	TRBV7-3	TGTGCCAGCAGCCCGGACAGGGATGGAGGCTACACCTTC	CASSPDRDGGYTF
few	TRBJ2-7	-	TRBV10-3	TGTGCCATCAGTGAGTCCAGGGGTAGGGCCGAGCAGTACTTC	CAISESRGRAEQYF
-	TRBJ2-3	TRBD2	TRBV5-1	TGCGCCAGCAGAGTAGCGGGGGGAACAGATACGCAGTATTTT	CASRVAGGTDTQYF
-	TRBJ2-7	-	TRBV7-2	TGTGCCAGCAGCACGAGTCCAGGGGTTGCCTACGAGCAGTACTTC	CASSTSPGVAYEQYF
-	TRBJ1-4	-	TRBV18	TGTGCCAGCTCACCCTTCTCAGGCCCGAATGAAAAACTGTTTTTT	CASSPFSGPNEKLFF
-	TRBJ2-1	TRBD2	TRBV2	TGTGCCAGCTGTATTAGGAGCGGGAGAAGCTATGAGCAGTTCTTC	CASCIRSGRSYEQFF